Each of the 29 T cell receptor beta chains below was sequenced from the same sample in a study of cytomegalovirus exposure and HLA in healthy donors. PCR amplification relied on 60 Vbeta primers (plus 13 Jbeta primers). Generated by immunoSEQ multiplex PCR, the TCRdb table keeps only in-frame clones and is missing some. The sample holds 69,000 or so clones, roughly 71% seen once. The sample was PBMCs. The receptors here all came from a woman aged 55-70 years in good health and CMV-seropositive.

V gene TRBV19 combines with J gene TRBJ2-3; tentative D call: TRBD1 (5 bases). V was trimmed by 7 bases and J by 5 bases, leaving 13 bases between them. The CDR3 totals 13 residues. The V gene's germline CDR1 is LNHDA and CDR2 SQIVND (reference sequence). The CDR3 coding sequence is TGTGCCAGTACCCGACAGCACGGAGATACGCAGTATTTT. It encodes CASTRQHGDTQYF.

The chain employs TRBV12-2 and TRBJ2-5; the table's D call of TRBD2 was not tested on the DNA. TRBV12-2 is marked as a pseudogene. CDR3 length: 16 amino acids. The CDR3 sequence is CASREPSGGHGETQYF. In DNA form, the CDR3 reads TGTGCAAGTCGCGAACCTAGCGGGGGTCACGGGGAGACCCAGTACTTC.

V usage is TRBV18 and J usage is TRBJ2-7; a weak D match, TRBD1 (5 bases). CDR1 and CDR2 (germline): KGHSH, LQKENI. Trimming removed 2 bases from V and 7 bases from J, with 9 bases in between. The CDR3 spans 12 residues. This CDR3 reads CASSPSQGEQYF. In DNA, the CDR3 is TGTGCCAGCTCACCAAGTCAGGGAGAGCAGTACTTC.

The V gene is TRBV13, the J gene TRBJ2-5; D is undetermined. Germline CDR1 is PRHDT and CDR2 is FYEKMQ (reference sequence). The CDR3 sequence is 12 residues long. V was cut by 5 bases and J by 5 bases, with 9 bases left in between. The CDR3 bases are TGTGCCAGCAGCACCGTACTGGAGACCCAGTACTTC. This gives the protein CASSTVLETQYF.

The chain recombines TRBV6-1 with TRBJ1-2, with 7 bases that match TRBD1. The CDR3 has 14 residues. Germline-derived CDR1 and CDR2 are MNHNS and SASEGT. Trimming at V came to 6 bases and at J to 8 bases, leaving 12 bases not matched to a gene. The CDR3 region has the DNA TGTGCCAGCAGGGGGACGACAGGGCAAGGAGGCTACACCTTC. The encoded protein is CASRGTTGQGGYTF.

The sample holds a few counts of this clone. The gene calls are TRBV13 and TRBJ2-4; tentative D call: TRBD2 (7 bases). The CDR3 loop spans 14 amino acids. V was pared by 3 bases and J by 8 bases, with 14 bases between. Germline V gene sequence: CDR1 PRHDT, CDR2 FYEKMQ (reference sequence). CDR3 in amino acids: CASSFQGGGDIQYF. The CDR3 DNA sequence: TGTGCCAGCAGCTTCCAGGGAGGGGGTGACATTCAGTACTTC.

The chain carries TRBV11-2 and TRBJ2-7; D possibly corresponds to TRBD1 (5 bases). Between the trimmed V and J ends, which lost 5 bases and 2 bases, there was a span of 19 bases. Germline-derived CDR1 and CDR2 are SGHAT and FQNNGV. The CDR3 sequence is 16 residues long. CDR3 nucleotides: TGTGCCAGCAGCCTCCCCCAGGGTTCCTCCACCTACGAGCAGTACTTC. Its protein product is CASSLPQGSSTYEQYF.

Only a few counts were recorded for this clone. The CDR3 loop reads CASSLRDRGYEQYF. CDR3 coding DNA: TGCGCCAGCAGCTTGAGGGACAGGGGTTACGAGCAGTACTTC. The chain links TRBV5-1 to TRBJ2-7; 10 positions agree with TRBD1. V lost 1 base to trimming and J lost 4 bases; unmatched junction nucleotides: 2. Germline V CDR1 and CDR2: SGHRS, YFSETQ. This CDR3 spans 14 amino acids.

This clone was detected a few times. A junction end diverges from the germline sequence, so it may reflect a read error. Other nucleotide sequences in the sample specify the same CDR3. This chain connects TRBV5-1 to TRBJ1-5, with D possibly being TRBD1 (6 bases). CDR3 length: 14 amino acids. From germline, CDR1 is SGHRS and CDR2 YFSETQ. The CDR3 sequence: CASSLGGSDQPQHF. As DNA, the CDR3 is TGCGCCAGCAGCCTAGGGGGTAGCGATCAGCCCCAGCATTTT. Supplemented by reference TRBV5-1 and TRBJ1-5, the full variable domain reads KAGVTQTPRYLIKTRGQQVTLSCSPISGHRSVSWYQQTPGQGLQFLFEYFSETQRNKGNFPGRFSGRQFSNSRSEMNVSTLELGDSALYLCASSLGGSDQPQHFGDGTRLSIL.

In regard to this clone: At one of its ends the junction is not consistent with the germline gene, which may arise from a read error. The rearrangement links TRBV4-2 to TRBJ2-2, with 7 bases fitting TRBD1. Germline CDR1 LGHNA, CDR2 YNFKEQ. This CDR3 contains 16 residues. The CDR3, as DNA: TGTGCCAGCAGCGAAGACACAGGGGCGCGGCCCGGGGAGCTGTTTTTT. This translates into CASSEDTGARPGELFF.

The chain combines TRBV9 with TRBJ2-3; the match to TRBD1 covers 8 bases. This CDR3 comprises 17 residues. Germline V gene lookup returns CDR1 SGDLS and CDR2 YYNGEE. The J segment lost 3 bases and the V segment lost 0 bases, leaving 9 bases of the junction unmatched. In DNA form, the CDR3 reads TGTGCCAGCAGCGTAGTTTCCAGACAGGGGTCGACAGATACGCAGTATTTT. It specifies CASSVVSRQGSTDTQYF.

This chain links TRBV7-2 with TRBJ2-7; 11 positions agree with TRBD1. Germline V CDR1 and CDR2: SGHTA, FQGNSA. The CDR3 contains 13 residues. Trimming removed 6 bases from V and 4 bases from J; junction bases left unmatched: 2. CDR3 DNA sequence: TGTGCCAGCAGGGGGACAGGGGGATACGAGCAGTACTTC. Its protein product is CASRGTGGYEQYF.

The V and J genes are TRBV5-1 and TRBJ2-5, with a weak D call TRBD2 (5 bases). V lost 3 bases and J 0 bases, leaving 15 bases between the germline ends. Germline CDR1 and CDR2: SGHRS and YFSETQ. This CDR3 spans 16 amino acids. CDR3 sequence: CASSSGLSLYQETQYF. CDR3 bases: TGCGCCAGCAGCTCCGGACTCTCACTCTACCAAGAGACCCAGTACTTC.

The rearrangement joins TRBV19 to TRBJ1-5, with TRBD1 as a possible D gene (5 bases). Trimming pared 3 bases from V and 4 bases from J, leaving 19 bases between. The CDR3 totals 17 residues. Germline V gene lookup returns CDR1 LNHDA and CDR2 SQIVND (reference sequence). The CDR3 here is CASSIVAGRSRNQPQHF. CDR3 coding DNA: TGTGCCAGTAGTATTGTGGCAGGGCGATCCCGTAATCAGCCCCAGCATTTT.

This sequence joins TRBV5-1 and TRBJ1-4; unclear D gene. Germline V CDR1 and CDR2: SGHRS, YFSETQ. CDR3 length equals 16 residues. The V and J ends lost 5 bases and 4 bases respectively, with 18 bases between them. The CDR3 reads CASRLIEGSGNEKLFF. CDR3 nucleotides: TGCGCCAGCAGGTTAATCGAGGGATCGGGTAATGAAAAACTGTTTTTT.

The rearrangement links TRBV5-1 to TRBJ1-1, with D unresolved. CDR3 length: 13 residues. The V end lost 4 bases, the J end lost 9 bases, and 16 bases lay between the germline ends. The germline V gene encodes CDR1 SGHRS and CDR2 YFSETQ. The CDR3 loop is CASSPGPRPKAFF. DNA of the CDR3: TGCGCCAGCAGCCCCGGCCCCAGGCCAAAAGCTTTCTTT. The full variable domain, rest sourced from reference TRBV5-1 and TRBJ1-1, is KAGVTQTPRYLIKTRGQQVTLSCSPISGHRSVSWYQQTPGQGLQFLFEYFSETQRNKGNFPGRFSGRQFSNSRSEMNVSTLELGDSALYLCASSPGPRPKAFFGQGTRLTVV.

The V call is TRBV14, the J call TRBJ1-2; tentative D call: TRBD1 (6 bases). In germline, CDR1 is SGHDN, CDR2 FVKESK. Deletions cut 2 bases from V and 8 bases from J, with 15 bases between. The CDR3 is 14 amino acids. CDR3 nucleotides: TGTGCCAGCAGCCAATCACAGGGACCTCTGGGCTACACCTTC. The encoded protein is CASSQSQGPLGYTF.

The chain has TRBV4-2 and TRBJ1-2, with a weak D call TRBD1 (5 bases). V lost 0 bases and J 8 bases, leaving 13 bases between the germline ends. This CDR3 is 14 amino acids long. The germline CDR1 and CDR2 sequences are LGHNA and YNFKEQ. The CDR3, as DNA: TGTGCCAGCAGCCAAGATTTGGGGGGAAGGGGCTACACCTTC. Its protein is CASSQDLGGRGYTF.

The rearrangement joins TRBV19 to TRBJ2-1; possibly TRBD1 for D (6 bases). The ends were cut back, 4 bases at V and 5 bases at J, with 12 bases in the middle. Per germline, CDR1 LNHDA and CDR2 SQIVND (reference sequence). The CDR3 extends over 14 amino acids. CDR3 sequence reads: CASSNAYRDNEQFF. CDR3 nucleotide sequence: TGTGCCAGTAGTAATGCCTACAGGGACAATGAGCAGTTCTTC.

This chain joins TRBV19 and TRBJ1-4; the match to TRBD1 covers 8 bases. Per the germline V gene, CDR1 is LNHDA and CDR2 is SQIVND (reference sequence). V dropped 5 bases and J dropped 6; count of bases not matched to a gene: 5. The CDR3 has 14 amino acids. In DNA, the CDR3 is TGTGCCAGTAGTGACAGGGGCGGAGATGAAAAACTGTTTTTT. Residues: CASSDRGGDEKLFF. Together with reference TRBV19 and TRBJ1-4, the CDR3 gives the full variable domain: DGGITQSPKYLFRKEGQNVTLSCEQNLNHDAMYWYRQDPGQGLRLIYYSQIVNDFQKGDIAEGYSVSREKKESFPLTVTSAQKNPTAFYLCASSDRGGDEKLFFGSGTQLSVL.

The J gene is TRBJ1-2, the V gene TRBV28, with D maybe TRBD1 (6 bases). CDR1 MDHEN and CDR2 SYDVKM come from the germline V gene. The CDR3 is 12 amino acids. V lost 7 bases and J 6 bases, leaving 12 bases between the germline ends. Written as DNA, the CDR3 is TGTGCCAGCACCCGGACAGCGCATGGCTACACCTTC. This codes for CASTRTAHGYTF.

This clone was picked up a small number of times. The V and J genes are TRBV6-5 and TRBJ1-2; 9 bases align to TRBD1. Germline assignment: CDR1 MNHEY and CDR2 SVGAGI. J gave up 7 bases and V 7 bases, and 10 bases lay outside the gene matches. The CDR3 totals 14 residues. The CDR3 loop is CASMRDRVKGGYTF. CDR3 nucleotides: TGTGCCAGCATGAGGGACAGGGTAAAGGGTGGCTACACCTTC.

The chain couples TRBV10-2 to TRBJ2-5; TRBD2 matches 9 bases. V shed 5 bases and J 5 bases; nucleotides not matched to a gene: 9. The CDR3 extends over 15 amino acids. Germline values: CDR1 WSHSY, CDR2 SAAADI. The DNA of the CDR3 is TGCGCCAGCAGTCTGAGCGGGGGGCCGGGGGAGACCCAGTACTTC. It specifies CASSLSGGPGETQYF.

The chain is built from TRBV2 and TRBJ2-3; D not resolved. The V gene lost 7 bases and the J gene lost 2 bases, with 10 bases spanning the gap. The CDR3 loop spans 13 amino acids. Germline V gene sequence: CDR1 SNHLY, CDR2 FYNNEI. The CDR3 sequence: CASTVEATDTQYF. In DNA form, the CDR3 reads TGTGCCAGCACCGTTGAGGCCACAGATACGCAGTATTTT.

The CDR3 is CASSIGTGRDTEAFF. The CDR3 DNA reads TGCGCCAGCAGCATTGGGACAGGCAGGGACACTGAAGCTTTCTTT. The chain joins TRBV5-1 to TRBJ1-1; 8 bases are a match to TRBD1. The junction had 8 bases not matched to a gene; V was cut back by 4 bases and J by 3 bases. The germline V gene encodes CDR1 SGHRS and CDR2 YFSETQ. This CDR3 comprises 15 residues.

The chain has TRBV7-2 and TRBJ1-2; 8 nucleotides line up with TRBD1. Germline CDR1 and CDR2: SGHTA and FQGNSA. V lost 6 bases, J lost 3 bases, and 3 bases stayed unmatched. CDR3 size: 13 residues. CDR3 bases: TGTGCCAGCAGTCTACAGGGGGACTATGGCTACACCTTC. Its translation is CASSLQGDYGYTF.

The chain links TRBV29-1 to TRBJ2-1; D gene ambiguous. Trimming stripped 0 bases from V and 16 bases from J, with 7 bases between. The CDR3 is 9 residues long. Germline V gives CDR1 SQVTM, CDR2 ANQGSEA. CDR3 bases: TGCAGCGTTGAAGATTTCCTTTTCTTC. Residues: CSVEDFLFF.

This chain connects TRBV11-3 to TRBJ1-1; the D is unclear. Between the trimmed V and J ends, which lost 7 bases and 6 bases, there was a span of 15 bases. The germline CDR1 and CDR2 sequences are SGHNT and YENEEA. The CDR3 has 13 residues. CDR3 sequence: CASTPLEVSEAFF. CDR3 in DNA: TGTGCCAGCACCCCTTTGGAGGTCTCTGAAGCTTTCTTT.

This chain joins TRBV5-1 and TRBJ2-2; 12 bases map to TRBD1. V was clipped by 4 bases and J by 4 bases; unmatched bases: 5. Germline CDR1 is SGHRS and CDR2 is YFSETQ. The CDR3 contains 16 residues. The CDR3 protein is CASSAGTGGITGELFF. The CDR3 DNA reads as TGCGCCAGCAGCGCGGGGACAGGGGGCATCACCGGGGAGCTGTTTTTT.